This TCR beta chain was documented in a study of vaccination and CD4 T cells after COVID-19. With the Oncomine TCR Beta short-read assay, DNA from cultured CD4+ T cells was sequenced. TCRdb recomputed calls from the PCR reads with MiXCR, one row per CDR3 protein. Here the sample spans around 18,000 distinct CDR3 sequences, approximately 57% being singletons. With respect to this clonotype: Its cognate antigen is unknown.

Regarding treatment: roughly nine-day PBMC culture with coronavirus spike peptide pools or control peptides (ViraFEST assay). The sequenced sample was CD4+ T cells from blood, cultured in vitro, obtained before SARS-CoV-2 vaccination. This receptor was identified in a human donor who had recovered from COVID-19.

Written as DNA, the CDR3 is TGTGCCAGCAGTGCCCAACCTAGTACAGATACGCAGTATTTT. Translating it yields CASSAQPSTDTQYF. The V gene is TRBV6-4, the J gene TRBJ2-3; D unclear. The germline V and J ends were trimmed by 4 bases and 3 bases, with 11 bases remaining between them. This CDR3 has 14 amino acids. Germline V gives CDR1 MRHNA, CDR2 SNTAGT.